What follows are 27 T cell receptor beta chains derived from one specimen sequenced in a study of T cell repertoires in cytomegalovirus infection (dated 2019 in TCRdb). What the treatment or condition label conveys for this sample: in vitro stimulation with specific CMV peptide epitopes to enrich CMV-specific T cells. TCRdb names Illumina HiSeq 1500 as the instrument used. Starting from the raw public reads, TCRdb applied fastp trimming at Q25, assembled clones with MiXCR and retained in-frame beta chains. CDR3 protein sequences are deduplicated, and each keeps its most common genes and DNA. The sample table records about 480,000 distinct CDR3 sequences; about 33% of these occur just once. The top ten constitute 15% to 20% of the sample. What these receptors recognize is not known. The material sequenced was cultured PBMCs, taken from culture after CMV antigen stimulation. Receptor source: a human donor in good health (CMV status not recorded). Some clones in this sample may be carry-over from other donors' samples.

Many counts were recorded for this clonotype. This rearrangement joins TRBV7-2 to TRBJ2-3; no clear D. CDR3 length: 13 residues. Between the trimmed V and J ends, which lost 4 bases and 6 bases, there was a span of 11 bases. Germline V gene sequence: CDR1 SGHTA, CDR2 FQGNSA. The CDR3 is CASSSTSFDTQYF. In DNA form, the CDR3 reads TGTGCCAGCAGCTCCACCTCGTTTGATACGCAGTATTTT. Drawing the rest from reference TRBV7-2 and TRBJ2-3, the complete variable domain is GAGVSQSPSNKVTEKGKDVELRCDPISGHTALYWYRQSLGQGLEFLIYFQGNSAPDKSGLPSDRFSAERTGGSVSTLTIQRTQQEDSAVYLCASSSTSFDTQYFGPGTRLTVL.

Ten or more counts support this clonotype. The chain carries TRBV7-2 and TRBJ1-2, with D unclear. CDR1 is SGHTA, CDR2 FQGNSA, per germline. V shed 2 bases and J shed 2 bases, with 12 bases lying between them. This CDR3 contains 15 residues. The CDR3 sequence is CASSLYSDRNYGYTF. The CDR3 coding sequence is TGTGCCAGCAGCTTATATTCGGACCGCAACTATGGCTACACCTTC.

This clonotype appeared a few times. The chain recombines TRBV19 with TRBJ2-2; a possible D gene is TRBD1 (6 bases). CDR1 and CDR2 (germline): LNHDA, SQIVND (reference sequence). The germline V and J ends were trimmed by 6 bases and 0 bases, with 11 bases remaining between them. This CDR3 has 15 amino acids. CDR3 amino acids: CASRTDSSNTGELFF. CDR3 DNA: TGTGCCAGTAGGACGGACAGCTCGAACACCGGGGAGCTGTTTTTT.

This clonotype came up many times. The chain uses TRBV7-2 and TRBJ2-1; 8 bases are shared with TRBD2. The CDR3 is 14 amino acids. Germline assignment: CDR1 SGHTA and CDR2 FQGNSA. J lost 1 base, V lost 7 bases, and 3 bases had no gene match. The CDR3 reads CASTPGGSYNEQFF. As DNA, the CDR3 is TGTGCCAGCACTCCGGGGGGGTCCTACAATGAGCAGTTCTTC.

The chain is built from TRBV6-5 and TRBJ2-7, with D possibly matching TRBD1 (6 bases). There are 15 residues in the CDR3. V was pared by 6 bases and J by 0 bases, with 15 bases between. The germline V gene encodes CDR1 MNHEY and CDR2 SVGAGI. The CDR3 is CASRSSRDNSYEQYV. CDR3 bases: TGTGCCAGCAGGAGCTCCCGGGACAACTCCTACGAGCAGTACGTC.

This clonotype was counted a few times. The chain employs TRBV7-9 and TRBJ1-2; D might be TRBD1 (6 bases). The V and J ends lost 3 bases and 4 bases respectively, with 15 bases between them. Per germline, CDR1 SEHNR and CDR2 FQNEAQ (reference sequence). The CDR3 is 15 amino acids. CDR3 region: CASSFFGETGYGYTF. CDR3 nucleotides: TGTGCCAGCAGCTTTTTTGGGGAGACAGGCTATGGCTACACCTTC.

This clonotype was counted between two and nine times. The chain has TRBV6-2 or TRBV6-3 and TRBJ2-7; D remains unclear. Per germline, CDR1 MNHEY and CDR2 SVGEGT. The CDR3 spans 14 residues. The V and J ends lost 0 bases and 3 bases respectively, with 9 bases between them. The CDR3 coding sequence is TGTGCCAGCAGTTACTCCGAGAGAGGCTACGAGCAGTACTTC. Translation gives CASSYSERGYEQYF.

This chain connects TRBV7-4 to TRBJ1-4; D remains unclear. This CDR3 comprises 15 residues. Trimming stripped 8 bases from V and 5 bases from J, with 18 bases between. Germline assignment: CDR1 SGHVT and CDR2 SQSDAQ. The CDR3 region is CASRPLRADNEKLFF. CDR3 nucleotide sequence: TGTGCCAGCCGCCCATTGAGGGCCGACAATGAAAAACTGTTTTTT.

At least ten counts were recorded for this clonotype. The chain joins TRBV6-2 or TRBV6-3 to TRBJ2-2; no clear D gene. V shed 1 base and J shed 2 bases, with 5 bases lying between them. The CDR3 runs 14 residues. Germline loops: CDR1 MNHEY, CDR2 SVGEGT. In nucleotides, the CDR3 is TGTGCCAGCAGTTACTATTCTAACACCGGGGAGCTGTTTTTT. Encoded protein: CASSYYSNTGELFF.

The rearrangement uses TRBV7-8 and TRBJ1-2; 7 bases fit TRBD1. V dropped 1 base and J dropped 0; count of bases not matched to a gene: 5. Germline CDR1 and CDR2: SGHVS and FQNEAQ. This CDR3 contains 16 residues. CDR3 sequence (DNA): TGTGCCAGCAGCTTAGTGGGACAGAGTTCTAACTATGGCTACACCTTC. It codes for CASSLVGQSSNYGYTF.

This clonotype was seen only a few times. The genes are TRBV20-1 and TRBJ2-4; no firm D call. Germline loops: CDR1 DFQATT, CDR2 SNEGSKA (reference sequence). Trimming removed 1 base from V and 0 bases from J, with 10 bases in between. The CDR3 length is 15 residues. CDR3 sequence (DNA): TGCAGTGCTAGAGGGAGAGTGGGAGCCAAAAACATTCAGTACTTC. Amino acids: CSARGRVGAKNIQYF.

The sample holds a few counts of this clonotype. The rearrangement joins TRBV7-2 to TRBJ1-2, with D unclear. This CDR3 region has 12 residues. Germline values: CDR1 SGHTA, CDR2 FQGNSA. Deletions cut 1 base from V and 7 bases from J, with 7 bases between. CDR3 protein: CASSLETLGYTF. CDR3 nucleotides: TGTGCCAGCAGCTTAGAGACACTTGGCTACACCTTC.

The chain links TRBV9 to TRBJ2-3, with 7 bases lining up with TRBD2. Germline V gene lookup returns CDR1 SGDLS and CDR2 YYNGEE. V was clipped by 0 bases and J by 5 bases; unmatched bases: 9. The CDR3 contains 16 residues. In DNA, the CDR3 is TGTGCCAGCAGCGTAGAATCGGGAGGCCGGGTAGATACGCAGTATTTT. It is translated as CASSVESGGRVDTQYF.

The genes are TRBV4-3 and TRBJ2-1, with D unclear. V was shortened by 0 bases and J by 4 bases, with 10 bases between the two germline ends. The germline V gene encodes CDR1 LGHNA and CDR2 YSLEER. The CDR3 is made up of 15 amino acids. CDR3 in DNA: TGCGCCAGCAGCCAAGAGCTTCTGATTTACAATGAGCAGTTCTTC. Translated: CASSQELLIYNEQFF.

This clonotype was recorded a few times. J is TRBJ1-1 and V is TRBV2; D is unresolved. Trimming shortened V by 6 bases and J by 7 bases, and 15 bases separated the two germline ends. CDR1 is SNHLY, CDR2 FYNNEI, per germline. The CDR3 runs to 13 residues. The CDR3 nucleotides are TGTGCCAGCAGACCTTCAGTTTCAGGTGAAGCTTTCTTT. Residues: CASRPSVSGEAFF.

This clonotype was detected many times. This sequence joins TRBV7-2 and TRBJ2-7; no reliable D call. The CDR3 contains 14 residues. V was trimmed by 0 bases and J by 1 base, leaving 7 bases between them. CDR1 is SGHTA and CDR2 is FQGNSA in the germline V gene. The CDR3, as DNA: TGTGCCAGCAGCTTAGCGAAAGGGTCCTACGAGCAGTACGTC. This translates into CASSLAKGSYEQYV.

V usage is TRBV7-2 and J usage is TRBJ2-1, with a possible D match to TRBD2 (6 bases). The V end lost 1 base, the J end lost 8 bases, and 12 bases lay between the germline ends. The length of the CDR3 is 14 residues. CDR1 is SGHTA, CDR2 FQGNSA, per germline. CDR3 amino acids: CASSLDVGGDEQFF. The CDR3 nucleotides read TGTGCCAGCAGCTTAGATGTCGGGGGAGATGAGCAGTTCTTC.

The chain carries TRBV19 and TRBJ2-1; 9 bases agree with TRBD1. CDR1 LNHDA and CDR2 SQIVND come from the germline V gene (reference sequence). The CDR3 has 14 residues. V gave up 6 bases and J gave up 7 bases; unmatched junction bases: 7. The CDR3 DNA reads TGTGCCAGTAGGAACAGGGGGCGATGGAATGAGCAGTTCTTC. This sequence encodes CASRNRGRWNEQFF.

The chain carries TRBV19 and TRBJ2-1; a weak D match, TRBD1 (7 bases). Trimming cost V 4 bases and J 6 bases, with 16 bases left between them. The CDR3 consists of 15 residues. The germline CDR1 and CDR2 sequences are LNHDA and SQIVND (reference sequence). CDR3 region: CASSSQGGGPNEQFF. The CDR3 bases are TGTGCCAGTAGTAGCCAGGGGGGAGGCCCCAATGAGCAGTTCTTC.

A note on this clonotype: Sequence at one end of the junction differs from germline and may be a read error. The genes are TRBV28 and TRBJ2-7, with D possibly called TRBD1 or TRBD2 (5 bases each). This CDR3 comprises 14 residues. Germline CDR1 and CDR2: MDHEN and SYDVKM. The CDR3 sequence is CASGLGRDSYEQYF. DNA of the CDR3: TGTGCCAGCGGTTTGGGACGGGACTCCTACGAGCAGTACTTC.

This clonotype was observed many times. The gene calls are TRBV7-2 and TRBJ2-7; weak D call: TRBD2 (5 bases). Germline CDR1 and CDR2: SGHTA and FQGNSA. This CDR3 has 14 residues. V was pared by 6 bases and J by 2 bases, with 14 bases between. The CDR3 DNA reads TGTGCCAGCAGTGGACTTTCTGGACCCTACGAGCAGTACGTC. Its translation is CASSGLSGPYEQYV.

As concerns this clonotype: This may be a read error, as it is one base from a much larger clone. V and J are TRBV7-2 and TRBJ1-5, with 7 bases matching TRBD1. This CDR3 is built from 17 residues. Trimming at V came to 2 bases and at J to 2 bases, leaving 9 bases not matched to a gene. In germline, CDR1 is SGHTA, CDR2 FQGNSA. The CDR3 here is CASSLLPGGMRNQPQHF. CDR3 sequence (DNA): TGTGCCAGCAGCTTACTACCAGGGGGAATGCGCAATCAGCCCCAGCATTTT.

This clonotype was seen more than once but under ten times. The gene calls are TRBV7-2 and TRBJ2-7; D might be TRBD1 (6 bases). V lost 0 bases to trimming and J lost 6 bases, with 12 bases between them. This CDR3 spans 14 amino acids. Germline V gives CDR1 SGHTA, CDR2 FQGNSA. The CDR3 here is CASSLAPGAREQYV. CDR3 coding DNA: TGTGCCAGCAGCTTAGCGCCAGGGGCGCGCGAGCAGTACGTC.

The genes are TRBV7-6 and TRBJ1-2, with no clear D. V gave up 5 bases and J gave up 6 bases, with 13 bases separating them. Per germline, CDR1 SGHVS and CDR2 FNYEAQ. The CDR3 contains 13 residues. CDR3 sequence reads: CASSPSGGHGYTF. CDR3 in DNA: TGTGCCAGCAGCCCATCCGGAGGCCATGGCTACACCTTC. Full variable domain (missing parts from reference TRBV7-6 and TRBJ1-2): GAGVSQSPRYKVTKRGQDVALRCDPISGHVSLYWYRQALGQGPEFLTYFNYEAQQDKSGLPNDRFSAERPEGSISTLTIQRTEQRDSAMYRCASSPSGGHGYTFGSGTRLTVV.

The V gene is TRBV7-6, the J gene TRBJ2-1, with D unclear. Germline CDR1 is SGHVS and CDR2 is FNYEAQ. Trimming took off 1 base at V and 0 bases at J, with 7 bases between the two ends. This CDR3 region has 15 residues. The CDR3 region has the DNA TGTGCCAGCAGCTTAGAACACAGCTCCTACAATGAGCAGTTCTTC. It codes for CASSLEHSSYNEQFF.

This clonotype appeared many times. This chain connects TRBV12-3 or TRBV12-4 to TRBJ1-5; D gene uncertain. V dropped 6 bases and J dropped 0 bases, with 9 bases sitting between them. The CDR3 loop spans 14 amino acids. CDR3 DNA sequence: TGTGCCAGCAGCCCTGATGCTAGCAATCAGCCCCAGCATTTT. Its translation is CASSPDASNQPQHF.

The V gene is TRBV4-1, the J gene TRBJ2-7, with 10 bases that match TRBD1. V shed 5 bases and J 3 bases; nucleotides not matched to a gene: 4. Germline assignment: CDR1 MGHRA and CDR2 YSYEKL. CDR3 size: 14 residues. Here the CDR3 DNA reads TGCGCCAGCAGCACATGGACAGGGGGCTACGAGCAGTACGTC. Its translation is CASSTWTGGYEQYV.